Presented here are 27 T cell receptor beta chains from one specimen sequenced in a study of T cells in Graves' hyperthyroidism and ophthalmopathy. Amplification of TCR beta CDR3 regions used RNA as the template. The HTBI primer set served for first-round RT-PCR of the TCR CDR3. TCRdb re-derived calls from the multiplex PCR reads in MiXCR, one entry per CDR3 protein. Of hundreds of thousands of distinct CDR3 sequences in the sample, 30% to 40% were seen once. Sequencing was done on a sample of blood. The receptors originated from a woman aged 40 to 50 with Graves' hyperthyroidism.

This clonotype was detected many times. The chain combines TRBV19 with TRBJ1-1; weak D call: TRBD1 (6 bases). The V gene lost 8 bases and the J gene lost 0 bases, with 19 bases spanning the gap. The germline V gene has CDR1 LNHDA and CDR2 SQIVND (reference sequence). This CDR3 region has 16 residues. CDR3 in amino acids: CASGQNPSGMNTEAFF. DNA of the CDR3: TGTGCCAGTGGACAGAATCCCAGCGGTATGAACACTGAAGCTTTCTTT.

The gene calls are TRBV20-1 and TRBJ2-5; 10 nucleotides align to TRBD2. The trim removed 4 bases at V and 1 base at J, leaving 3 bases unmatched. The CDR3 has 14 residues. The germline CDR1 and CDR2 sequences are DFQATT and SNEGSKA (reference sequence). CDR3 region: CSANSGGLQETQYF. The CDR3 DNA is TGCAGTGCTAATAGCGGGGGGCTCCAAGAGACCCAGTACTTC.

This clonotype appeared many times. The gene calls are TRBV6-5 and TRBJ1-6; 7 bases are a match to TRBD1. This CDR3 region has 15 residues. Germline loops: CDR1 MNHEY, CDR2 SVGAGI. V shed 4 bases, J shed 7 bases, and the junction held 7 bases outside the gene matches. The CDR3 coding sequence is TGTGCCAGCAGTTCCCGGGACAGTCACAATTCACCCCTCCACTTT. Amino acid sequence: CASSSRDSHNSPLHF.

The CDR3 region has the DNA TGTGCCAGCACCTTTGGGACAGGGATTAGTCGTGGCTACACCTTC. It codes for CASTFGTGISRGYTF. The chain links TRBV6-2 or TRBV6-3 to TRBJ1-2; 9 nucleotides line up with TRBD1. In germline, CDR1 is MNHEY, CDR2 SVGEGT. Trimming took 7 bases from V and 7 from J; bases not matched to a gene: 13. This CDR3 comprises 15 residues.

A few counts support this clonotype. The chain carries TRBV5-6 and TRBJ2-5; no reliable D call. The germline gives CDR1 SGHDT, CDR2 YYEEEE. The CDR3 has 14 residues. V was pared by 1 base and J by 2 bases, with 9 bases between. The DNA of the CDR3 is TGTGCCAGCAGCTTGATTGGCTATCAAGAGACCCAGTACTTC. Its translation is CASSLIGYQETQYF.

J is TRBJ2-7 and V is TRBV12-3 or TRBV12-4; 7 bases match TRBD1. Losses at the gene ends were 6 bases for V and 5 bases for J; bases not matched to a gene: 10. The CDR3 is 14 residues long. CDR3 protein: CASSLLGGWDEQYF. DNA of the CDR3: TGTGCCAGCAGCCTTTTAGGGGGCTGGGACGAGCAGTACTTC.

The CDR3 coding sequence is TGTGCCAGCAGCCTCCGCGGGTCCCTAGGCCCCTACGAGCAGTACTTC. As protein: CASSLRGSLGPYEQYF. The chain employs TRBV7-9 and TRBJ2-7; the D gene is possibly TRBD2 (5 bases). The germline gives CDR1 SEHNR, CDR2 FQNEAQ (reference sequence). Trimming stripped 5 bases from V and 2 bases from J, with 19 bases between. The CDR3 extends over 16 amino acids. Drawing the rest from reference TRBV7-9 and TRBJ2-7, the complete variable domain is DTGVSQNPRHKITKRGQNVTFRCDPISEHNRLYWYRQTLGQGPEFLTYFQNEAQLEKSRLLSDRFSAERPKGSFSTLEIQRTEQGDSAMYLCASSLRGSLGPYEQYFGPGTRLTVT.

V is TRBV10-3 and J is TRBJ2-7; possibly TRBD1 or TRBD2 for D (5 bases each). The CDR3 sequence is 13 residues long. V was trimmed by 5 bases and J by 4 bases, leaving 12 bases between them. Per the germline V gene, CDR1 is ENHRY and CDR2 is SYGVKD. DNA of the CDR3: TGTGCCATCAGTATCGTCGGGGCGTACGAGCAGTACTTC. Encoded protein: CAISIVGAYEQYF.

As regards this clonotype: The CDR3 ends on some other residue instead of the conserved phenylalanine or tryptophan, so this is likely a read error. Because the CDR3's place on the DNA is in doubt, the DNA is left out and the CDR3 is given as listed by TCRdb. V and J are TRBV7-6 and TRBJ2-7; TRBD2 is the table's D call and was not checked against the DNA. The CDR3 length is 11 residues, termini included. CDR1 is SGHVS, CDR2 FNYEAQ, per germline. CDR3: CASSQAIGGTS.

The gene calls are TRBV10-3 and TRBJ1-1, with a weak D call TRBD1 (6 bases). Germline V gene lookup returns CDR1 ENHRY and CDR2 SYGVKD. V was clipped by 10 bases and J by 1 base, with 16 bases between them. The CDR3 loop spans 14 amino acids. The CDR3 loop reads CASRKGVGNTEAFF. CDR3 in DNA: TGTGCCAGCAGAAAGGGGGTGGGGAACACTGAAGCTTTCTTT.

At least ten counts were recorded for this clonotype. In DNA form, the CDR3 reads TGTGCCGTCCGGAGACAGGGAAATTCACCCCTCCACTTT. Translated, it gives CAVRRQGNSPLHF. The chain carries TRBV2 and TRBJ1-6; 7 nucleotides align to TRBD1. CDR1 SNHLY and CDR2 FYNNEI come from the germline V gene. With V trimmed by 11 bases and J by 7 bases, 8 bases remained unmatched. This CDR3 is built from 13 residues.

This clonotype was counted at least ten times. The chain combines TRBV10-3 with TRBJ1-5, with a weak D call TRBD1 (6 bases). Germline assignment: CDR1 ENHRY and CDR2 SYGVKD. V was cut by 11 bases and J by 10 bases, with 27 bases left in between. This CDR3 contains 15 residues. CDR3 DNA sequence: TGTGCCTCCCAAGGGTCGGGGGCCAAAGGGGAACCCCAGCATTTT. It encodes CASQGSGAKGEPQHF.

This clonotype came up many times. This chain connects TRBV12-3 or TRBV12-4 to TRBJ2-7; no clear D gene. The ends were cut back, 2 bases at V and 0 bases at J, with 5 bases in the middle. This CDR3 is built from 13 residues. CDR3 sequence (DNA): TGTGCCAGCAGTTTACGGAGCTCCTACGAGCAGTACTTC. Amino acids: CASSLRSSYEQYF.

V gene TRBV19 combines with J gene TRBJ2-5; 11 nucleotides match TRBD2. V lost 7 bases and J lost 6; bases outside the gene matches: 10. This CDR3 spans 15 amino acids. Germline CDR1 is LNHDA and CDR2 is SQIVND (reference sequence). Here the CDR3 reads CASIGTSGGVQTQYF. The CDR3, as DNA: TGTGCCAGTATTGGGACTAGCGGAGGGGTCCAGACCCAGTACTTC. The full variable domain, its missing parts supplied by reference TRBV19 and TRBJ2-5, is DGGITQSPKYLFRKEGQNVTLSCEQNLNHDAMYWYRQDPGQGLRLIYYSQIVNDFQKGDIAEGYSVSREKKESFPLTVTSAQKNPTAFYLCASIGTSGGVQTQYFGPGTRLLVL.

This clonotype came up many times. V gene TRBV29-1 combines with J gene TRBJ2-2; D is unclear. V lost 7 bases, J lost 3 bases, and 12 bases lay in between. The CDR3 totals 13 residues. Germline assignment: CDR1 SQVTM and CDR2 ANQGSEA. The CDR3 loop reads CSAEEPYTGELFF. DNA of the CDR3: TGCAGCGCGGAAGAACCTTACACCGGGGAGCTGTTTTTT.

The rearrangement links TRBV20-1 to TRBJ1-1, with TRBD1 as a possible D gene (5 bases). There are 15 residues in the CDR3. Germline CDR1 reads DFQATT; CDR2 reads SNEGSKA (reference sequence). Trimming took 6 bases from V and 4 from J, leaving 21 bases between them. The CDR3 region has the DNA TGCAGTGCCCAAAGCGGGGGAAGCCGGGGCACTGAAGCTTTCTTT. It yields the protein CSAQSGGSRGTEAFF.

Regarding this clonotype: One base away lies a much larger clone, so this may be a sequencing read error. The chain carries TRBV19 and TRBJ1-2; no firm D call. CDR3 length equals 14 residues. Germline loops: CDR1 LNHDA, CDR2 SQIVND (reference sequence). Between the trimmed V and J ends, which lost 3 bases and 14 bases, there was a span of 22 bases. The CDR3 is CASSIGMERTSETF. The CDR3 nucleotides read TGTGCCAGTAGTATCGGGATGGAGCGAACCTCGGAGACCTTC. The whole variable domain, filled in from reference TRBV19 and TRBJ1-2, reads DGGITQSPKYLFRKEGQNVTLSCEQNLNHDAMYWYRQDPGQGLRLIYYSQIVNDFQKGDIAEGYSVSREKKESFPLTVTSAQKNPTAFYLCASSIGMERTSETFGSGTRLTVV.

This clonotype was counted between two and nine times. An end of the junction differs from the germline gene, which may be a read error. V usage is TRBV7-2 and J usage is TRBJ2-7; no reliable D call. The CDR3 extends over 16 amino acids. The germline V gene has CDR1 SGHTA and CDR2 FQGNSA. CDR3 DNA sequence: TGCGCCAGCAGCCAAGTAACCAGCGCCGACTCCTACGAGCAGTACTTC. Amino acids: CASSQVTSADSYEQYF.

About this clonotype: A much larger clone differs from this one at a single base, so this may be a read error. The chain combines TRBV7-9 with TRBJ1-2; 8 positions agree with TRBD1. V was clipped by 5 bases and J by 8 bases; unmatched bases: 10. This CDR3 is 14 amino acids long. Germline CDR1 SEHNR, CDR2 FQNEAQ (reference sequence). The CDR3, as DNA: TGTGCCAGCAGCCCCGCCCAGGGGGCGGGGGGCTACACCTTC. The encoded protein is CASSPAQGAGGYTF.

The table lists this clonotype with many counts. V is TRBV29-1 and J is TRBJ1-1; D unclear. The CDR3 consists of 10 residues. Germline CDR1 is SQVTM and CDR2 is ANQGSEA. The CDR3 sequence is CTIEFPGAFF. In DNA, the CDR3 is TGCACGATCGAGTTTCCTGGGGCTTTCTTT.

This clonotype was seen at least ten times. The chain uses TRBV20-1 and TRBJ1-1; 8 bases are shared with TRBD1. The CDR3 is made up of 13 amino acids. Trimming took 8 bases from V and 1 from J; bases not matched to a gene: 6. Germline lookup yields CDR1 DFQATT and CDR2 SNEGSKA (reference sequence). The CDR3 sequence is CSPTQGANTEAFF. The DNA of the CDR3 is TGCAGTCCTACCCAGGGGGCGAACACTGAAGCTTTCTTT.

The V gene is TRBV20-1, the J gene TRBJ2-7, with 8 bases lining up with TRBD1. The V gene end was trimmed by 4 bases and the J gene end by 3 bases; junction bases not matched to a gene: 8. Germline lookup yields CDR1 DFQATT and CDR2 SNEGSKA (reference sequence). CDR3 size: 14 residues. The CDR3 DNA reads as TGCAGTGCTAACCCTGGACAGGGCAACTACGAGCAGTACTTC. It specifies CSANPGQGNYEQYF.

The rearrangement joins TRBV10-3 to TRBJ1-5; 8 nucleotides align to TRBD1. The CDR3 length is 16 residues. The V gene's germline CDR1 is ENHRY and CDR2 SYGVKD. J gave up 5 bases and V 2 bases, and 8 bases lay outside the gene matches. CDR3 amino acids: CAISEKVDRDYQPQHF. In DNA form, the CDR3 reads TGTGCCATCAGTGAGAAAGTGGACAGGGACTATCAGCCCCAGCATTTT.

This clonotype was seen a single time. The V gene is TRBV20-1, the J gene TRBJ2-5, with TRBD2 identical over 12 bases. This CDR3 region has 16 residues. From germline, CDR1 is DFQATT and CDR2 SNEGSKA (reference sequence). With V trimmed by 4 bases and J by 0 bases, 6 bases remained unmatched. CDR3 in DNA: TGCAGTGCTATGGGACTAGCGGGTACGAACCAAGAGACCCAGTACTTC. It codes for CSAMGLAGTNQETQYF.

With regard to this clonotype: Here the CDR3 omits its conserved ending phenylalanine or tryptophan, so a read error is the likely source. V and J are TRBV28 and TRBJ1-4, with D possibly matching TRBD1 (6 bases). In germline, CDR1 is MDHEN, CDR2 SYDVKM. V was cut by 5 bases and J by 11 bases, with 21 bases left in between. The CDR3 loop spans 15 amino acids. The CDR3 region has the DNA TGTGCCAGCAGTAACTACGAGGGGCCGAGGGGGAAACTGTTTCTT. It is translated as CASSNYEGPRGKLFL.

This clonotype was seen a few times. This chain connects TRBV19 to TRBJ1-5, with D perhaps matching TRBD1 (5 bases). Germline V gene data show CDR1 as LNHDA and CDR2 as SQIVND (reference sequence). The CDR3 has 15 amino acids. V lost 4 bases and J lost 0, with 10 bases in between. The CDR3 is CASSKGDLSNQPQHF. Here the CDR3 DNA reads TGTGCCAGTAGTAAAGGGGACCTTAGCAATCAGCCCCAGCATTTT.

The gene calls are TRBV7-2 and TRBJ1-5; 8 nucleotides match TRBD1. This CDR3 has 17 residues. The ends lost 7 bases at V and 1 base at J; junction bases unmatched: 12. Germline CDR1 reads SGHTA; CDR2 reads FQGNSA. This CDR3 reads CASTSTGEADSNQPQHF. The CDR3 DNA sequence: TGTGCCAGCACCTCGACAGGGGAAGCGGACAGCAATCAGCCCCAGCATTTT.